This T cell receptor beta chain was identified during a study of long-term antiretroviral therapy in people with HIV. Treatment for every participant with HIV took place in the United States. It was version v3.0 of the immunoSEQ assay that was run at survey level. Repertoires were generated with immunoSEQ multiplex PCR, while TCRdb's copy carries only in-frame clones and drops some. The sample has approximately 16,000 clones, under 85% seen once. The CDR3 sequence is 12 residues long. Looked up from germline, CDR1 is GTSNPN and CDR2 is SVGIG (reference sequence). Trimming shortened V by 4 bases and J by 5 bases, and 11 bases separated the two germline ends.

The material sequenced was unsorted PBMCs, taken about 3.1 years after starting antiretroviral therapy. J is TRBJ1-1 and V is TRBV30, with D unresolved. The TCR comes from a woman in her thirties or forties with HIV. The CDR3 is CAWTHGITEAFF. CDR3 in DNA: TGTGCCTGGACCCACGGGATTACTGAAGCTTTCTTT.